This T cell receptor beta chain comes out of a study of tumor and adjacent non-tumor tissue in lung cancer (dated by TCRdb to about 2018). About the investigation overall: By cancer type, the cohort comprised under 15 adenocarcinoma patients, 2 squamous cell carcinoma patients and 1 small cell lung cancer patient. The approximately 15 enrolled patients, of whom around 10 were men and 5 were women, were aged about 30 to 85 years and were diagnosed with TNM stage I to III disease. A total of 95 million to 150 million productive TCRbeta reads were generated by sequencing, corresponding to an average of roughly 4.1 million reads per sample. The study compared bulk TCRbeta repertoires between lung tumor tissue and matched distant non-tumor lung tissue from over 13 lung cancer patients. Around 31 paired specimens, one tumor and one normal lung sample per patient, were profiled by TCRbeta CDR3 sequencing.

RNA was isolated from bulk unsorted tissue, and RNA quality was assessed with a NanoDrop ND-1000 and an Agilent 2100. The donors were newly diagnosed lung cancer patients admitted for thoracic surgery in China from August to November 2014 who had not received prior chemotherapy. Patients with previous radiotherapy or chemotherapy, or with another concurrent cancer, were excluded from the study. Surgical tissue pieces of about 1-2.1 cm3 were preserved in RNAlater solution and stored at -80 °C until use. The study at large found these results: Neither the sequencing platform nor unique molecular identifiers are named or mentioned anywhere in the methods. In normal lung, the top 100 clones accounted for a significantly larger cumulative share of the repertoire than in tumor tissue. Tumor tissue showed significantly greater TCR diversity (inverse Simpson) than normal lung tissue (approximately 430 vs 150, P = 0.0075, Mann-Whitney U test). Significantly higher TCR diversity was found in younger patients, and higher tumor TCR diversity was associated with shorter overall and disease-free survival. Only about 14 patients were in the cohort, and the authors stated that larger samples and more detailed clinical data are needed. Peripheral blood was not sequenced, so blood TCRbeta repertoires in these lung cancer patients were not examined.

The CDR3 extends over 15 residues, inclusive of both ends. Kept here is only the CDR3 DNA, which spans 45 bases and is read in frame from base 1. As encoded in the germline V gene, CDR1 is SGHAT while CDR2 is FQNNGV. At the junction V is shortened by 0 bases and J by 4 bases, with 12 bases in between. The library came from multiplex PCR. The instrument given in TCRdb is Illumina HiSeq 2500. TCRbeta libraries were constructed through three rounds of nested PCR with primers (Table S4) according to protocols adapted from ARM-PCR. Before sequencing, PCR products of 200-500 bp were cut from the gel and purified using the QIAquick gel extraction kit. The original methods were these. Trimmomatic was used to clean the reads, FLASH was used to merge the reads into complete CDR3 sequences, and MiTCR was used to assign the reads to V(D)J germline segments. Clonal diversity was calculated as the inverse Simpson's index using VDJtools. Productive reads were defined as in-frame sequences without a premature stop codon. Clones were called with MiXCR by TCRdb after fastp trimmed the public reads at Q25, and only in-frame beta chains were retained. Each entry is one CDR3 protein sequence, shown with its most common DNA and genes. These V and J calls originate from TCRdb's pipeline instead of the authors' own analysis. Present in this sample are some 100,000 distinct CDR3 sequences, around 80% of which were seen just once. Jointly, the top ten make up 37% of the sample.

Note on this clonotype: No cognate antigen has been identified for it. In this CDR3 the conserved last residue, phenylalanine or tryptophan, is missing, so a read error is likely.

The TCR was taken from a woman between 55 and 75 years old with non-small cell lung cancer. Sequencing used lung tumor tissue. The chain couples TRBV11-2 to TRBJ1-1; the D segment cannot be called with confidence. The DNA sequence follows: TGTGCCAGCAGCTTAGATCCCAGTGTGCTCACTGAAGCTTTCATT. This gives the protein CASSLDPSVLTEAFI.